A single sample is the source of the 5 T cell receptor beta chains below, sequenced in a study of regulatory T cells in long-lasting Graves disease. Libraries of TCR beta came from iRepertoire HTBI primers plus Arm-PCR of CDR3 regions. TCRdb reprocessed the multiplex PCR reads with MiXCR, giving one entry per CDR3 protein. The sample holds 400,000 to 550,000 distinct CDR3 sequences, 16% seen once. The time point: newly diagnosed GD, antithyroid drugs for less than 3 months. Extracted RNA from PBMCs served as the source of the TCR library. The data also belong to a second study, concerning T cells in Graves' hyperthyroidism and ophthalmopathy.

The material was peripheral blood mononuclear cells (PBMCs), obtained at new diagnosis, from a patient treated with antithyroid drugs. The receptors derive from a woman in her thirties with Graves disease.

This clonotype appeared many times. This rearrangement joins TRBV7-9 to TRBJ2-1; D not resolved. Germline CDR1 reads SEHNR; CDR2 reads FQNEAQ (reference sequence). Trimming pared 1 base from V and 5 bases from J, leaving 6 bases between. The CDR3 consists of 13 residues. The CDR3 sequence: CASSLGPDNEQFF. In DNA form, the CDR3 reads TGTGCCAGCAGCTTAGGTCCAGACAATGAGCAGTTCTTC.

This clonotype has at least ten counts. V usage is TRBV28 and J usage is TRBJ2-7; 9 bases align to TRBD1. The CDR3 sequence is 15 residues long. Germline CDR1 is MDHEN and CDR2 is SYDVKM. V lost 5 bases and J lost 2; bases outside the gene matches: 7. For the CDR3, the DNA is TGTGCCAGCAGTCAATTCACAGGGGGCGCCTACGAGCAGTACTTC. Translation: CASSQFTGGAYEQYF.

The sample holds many counts of this clonotype. This chain uses TRBV9 with TRBJ2-2; 8 bases line up with TRBD2. Trimming cost V 0 bases and J 4 bases; bases outside gene matches: 2. There are 15 residues in the CDR3. Germline CDR1 and CDR2: SGDLS and YYNGEE. In nucleotides, the CDR3 is TGTGCCAGCAGCGTAGAAGCGGGAGTCACCGGGGAGCTGTTTTTT. Protein product: CASSVEAGVTGELFF.

A few counts support this clonotype. The chain carries TRBV5-4 and TRBJ1-1; a weak D match, TRBD1 (5 bases). Looked up from germline, CDR1 is SGHNT and CDR2 is YYREEE (reference sequence). V gave up 9 bases and J gave up 6 bases, with 21 bases separating them. CDR3 size: 14 residues. The CDR3: CATKRTPFEPEAFF. CDR3 DNA sequence: TGTGCCACCAAGAGGACACCCTTCGAACCTGAAGCTTTCTTT.

This clonotype was observed at least ten times. The CDR3 region has the DNA TGTGCCAGCAGTTATTCCGGGACTCGCTCCTACGAGCAGTACTTC. This translates into CASSYSGTRSYEQYF. The chain joins TRBV6-5 to TRBJ2-7; D might be TRBD2 (6 bases). V lost 3 bases and J lost 0, with 12 bases in between. The CDR3 is made up of 15 amino acids. Germline CDR1 is MNHEY and CDR2 is SVGAGI.